This is a list of T cell receptor beta chains from one sample in a study of T cells in Graves' hyperthyroidism and ophthalmopathy. MiXCR, applied by TCRdb to the multiplex PCR reads, yields one record per CDR3 protein. The table lists 600,000 or so distinct CDR3 sequences, more than 13% of them singletons. The specimen sequenced was blood. All receptors derive from a woman aged 18-35 years with Graves' ophthalmopathy. CDR3s include the opening cysteine and the closing phenylalanine or tryptophan. A D gene is named only where the DNA matches it firmly. Some rows mark clone size as missing; the rest say once, few, many or name a class of expanded clone.

V gene: TRBV30
D gene: TRBD1
J gene: TRBJ2-7
clone size: many
CDR3 DNA: TGTGCCTGGAGTAGGGGGCAATACGAGCAGTACTTC
CDR3 protein: CAWSRGQYEQYF

V gene: TRBV3-1
D gene: -
J gene: TRBJ2-4
clone size: many
CDR3 DNA: TGTGCCAGCAGCCCGACGGGGCGGGGCTTAGCCAAAAACATTCAGTACTTC
CDR3 protein: CASSPTGRGLAKNIQYF

V gene: TRBV24-1
D gene: -
J gene: TRBJ1-5
clone size: many
CDR3 DNA: TGTGCCACCAGTGATACCCTAGCGGGGGGTAGCAATCAGCCCCAGCATTTT
CDR3 protein: CATSDTLAGGSNQPQHF

V gene: TRBV12-3/TRBV12-4
D gene: -
J gene: TRBJ1-3
clone size: many
CDR3 DNA: TGTGCCAGCATCGGGGTGAATGGAAACACCATATATTTT
CDR3 protein: CASIGVNGNTIYF

V gene: TRBV6-1
D gene: TRBD1
J gene: TRBJ1-4
clone size: many
CDR3 DNA: TGTGCCAGCAGTGCCGCCGACAGGGAAAATGAAAAACTGTTTTTT
CDR3 protein: CASSAADRENEKLFF

V gene: TRBV2
D gene: -
J gene: TRBJ2-7
clone size: many
CDR3 DNA: TGTGCCAGCAGTGAAGGGGCTAACTACGAGCAGTACTTC
CDR3 protein: CASSEGANYEQYF

V gene: TRBV11-1
D gene: -
J gene: TRBJ1-2
clone size: few
CDR3 DNA: TGTGCCAGCAGCATGGGGGGGGCTTGGGGCTACACCTTC
CDR3 protein: CASSMGGAWGYTF

V gene: TRBV7-9
D gene: -
J gene: TRBJ2-1
clone size: -
CDR3 DNA: TGTGCCAGCAGCTTAGAAGGCCCCAATGAGCAGTTCTTC
CDR3 protein: CASSLEGPNEQFF

V gene: TRBV28
D gene: -
J gene: TRBJ2-3
clone size: many
CDR3 DNA: TGTGCCAGCAGCCCTGATACAGCCACAGATACGCAGTATTTT
CDR3 protein: CASSPDTATDTQYF

V gene: TRBV12-3/TRBV12-4
D gene: TRBD2
J gene: TRBJ2-2
clone size: -
CDR3 DNA: TGTGCCAGCAGGGCCCTAGCGGGAGGGACCGGGGAGCTGTTTTTT
CDR3 protein: CASRALAGGTGELFF

V gene: TRBV29-1
D gene: -
J gene: TRBJ2-1
clone size: few
CDR3 DNA: TGCAGCGTTGAGAAGGGAGCCGAAACCTACAATGAGCAGTTCTTC
CDR3 protein: CSVEKGAETYNEQFF

V gene: TRBV20-1
D gene: -
J gene: TRBJ1-1
clone size: many
CDR3 DNA: TGCAGTGCCTCAGGAGGGAACACTGAAGCTTTCTTT
CDR3 protein: CSASGGNTEAFF

V gene: TRBV30
D gene: TRBD2
J gene: TRBJ2-7
clone size: many
CDR3 DNA: TGTGCCTGGAGTGTAGCCCCCCGGGGGGGCTACGAGCAGTACTTC
CDR3 protein: CAWSVAPRGGYEQYF

V gene: TRBV6-1
D gene: TRBD2
J gene: TRBJ2-5
clone size: many
CDR3 DNA: TGTGCCAGCAGTGAGGCAAAAAAGGGACTAGCGGCGAGACAAGAGACCCAGTACTTC
CDR3 protein: CASSEAKKGLAARQETQYF

V gene: TRBV9
D gene: TRBD2
J gene: TRBJ2-6
clone size: few
CDR3 DNA: TGTGCCAGCAGCGTCAATACCGCGGGGGGCCCTGGGGCCAACGTCCTGACTTTC
CDR3 protein: CASSVNTAGGPGANVLTF

V gene: TRBV28
D gene: -
J gene: TRBJ2-7
clone size: -
CDR3 DNA: TGTGCCAGCAGTTTCCGGGTTGCCTACGAGCAGTACTTC
CDR3 protein: CASSFRVAYEQYF

V gene: TRBV28
D gene: TRBD1
J gene: TRBJ2-7
clone size: many
CDR3 DNA: TGTGCCAGCAGTTTAATGACAGGGACCTCCTACGAGCAGTACTTC
CDR3 protein: CASSLMTGTSYEQYF

V gene: TRBV24-1
D gene: -
J gene: TRBJ2-1
clone size: many
CDR3 DNA: TGTGCCACCAGTGATTCCCGGGCAGGCAGCTCCTACAATGAGCAGTTCTTC
CDR3 protein: CATSDSRAGSSYNEQFF

V gene: TRBV7-3
D gene: TRBD2
J gene: TRBJ2-2
clone size: -
CDR3 DNA: TGTGCCAGCAGCCGTAGACTAGCGGGTCCCACCACCGGGGAGCTGTTTTTT
CDR3 protein: CASSRRLAGPTTGELFF

V gene: TRBV7-3
D gene: TRBD2
J gene: TRBJ2-5
clone size: few
CDR3 DNA: TGTGCCAGCGGCTCTCGGGGGGGGCCAGAGACCCAGTACTTC
CDR3 protein: CASGSRGGPETQYF

V gene: TRBV6-2/TRBV6-3
D gene: -
J gene: TRBJ1-4
clone size: -
CDR3 DNA: TGTGCCAGCAGTTACCTCCTCGCCGAAAAACTGTTTTTT
CDR3 protein: CASSYLLAEKLFF

V gene: TRBV29-1
D gene: TRBD2
J gene: TRBJ2-7
clone size: many
CDR3 DNA: TGCAGCGTTGAAGCTAGCGGGATAGGTGAGCAGTACTTC
CDR3 protein: CSVEASGIGEQYF

V gene: TRBV27
D gene: -
J gene: TRBJ1-5
clone size: many
CDR3 DNA: TGTGCCAGCGGAAACAGCGATCAGCCCCAGCATTTT
CDR3 protein: CASGNSDQPQHF

V gene: TRBV9
D gene: -
J gene: TRBJ1-2
clone size: few
CDR3 DNA: TGTGCCAGCAGAGAGGGGAGGGATGGCTACACCTTC
CDR3 protein: CASREGRDGYTF

V gene: TRBV18
D gene: -
J gene: TRBJ2-7
clone size: few
CDR3 DNA: TGTGCCAGCTCACCACAGGCAGGGGGGGACGAGCAGTACTTC
CDR3 protein: CASSPQAGGDEQYF

V gene: TRBV27
D gene: TRBD1
J gene: TRBJ2-7
clone size: -
CDR3 DNA: TGTGCCACCAGGAAGCGGATTTGGACAGGGCCCTACGAGCAGTACTTC
CDR3 protein: CATRKRIWTGPYEQYF

V gene: TRBV3-1
D gene: TRBD1
J gene: TRBJ1-2
clone size: many
CDR3 DNA: TGTGCCAGCAGCCAAGAAGCGGGACAGGGGATCTATGGCTACACCTTC
CDR3 protein: CASSQEAGQGIYGYTF

V gene: TRBV25-1
D gene: TRBD1
J gene: TRBJ2-1
clone size: -
CDR3 DNA: TGTGCCAGCAGAACAGGGGTCGAGAGGTACAATGAGCAGTTCTTC
CDR3 protein: CASRTGVERYNEQFF

V gene: TRBV15
D gene: -
J gene: TRBJ2-7
clone size: -
CDR3 DNA: TGTGCCACCAGCAGTGGGTCGGGAGCCCCCTACGAGCAGTACTTC
CDR3 protein: CATSSGSGAPYEQYF

V gene: TRBV29-1
D gene: TRBD2
J gene: TRBJ2-2
clone size: few
CDR3 DNA: TGCAGCGTGAAGACTAGGCGGGAGCCCGGGGAGCTGTTTTTT
CDR3 protein: CSVKTRREPGELFF

V gene: TRBV3-1
D gene: TRBD1
J gene: TRBJ1-6
clone size: few
CDR3 DNA: TGTGCCAGCAGCCAAGATTGGGACAGGCATAATTCACCCCTCCACTTT
CDR3 protein: CASSQDWDRHNSPLHF

V gene: TRBV19
D gene: -
J gene: TRBJ1-1
clone size: few
CDR3 DNA: TGTGCCAGTACCTTTCGTTACCGGGGGGGGGCGAACACTGAAGCTTTCTTT
CDR3 protein: CASTFRYRGGANTEAFF

V gene: TRBV28
D gene: TRBD1
J gene: TRBJ2-7
clone size: many
CDR3 DNA: TGTGCCAGCAGATACGACAGGGGCCCCACCTACGAGCAGTACTTC
CDR3 protein: CASRYDRGPTYEQYF

V gene: TRBV7-9
D gene: -
J gene: TRBJ2-7
clone size: many
CDR3 DNA: TGTGCCAGCAGCTTCCACGAGGACTCCTCCTACGAGCAGTACTTC
CDR3 protein: CASSFHEDSSYEQYF

V gene: TRBV19
D gene: TRBD1
J gene: TRBJ2-7
clone size: many
CDR3 DNA: TGTGCCAGTAGTCGGCTGGGACAGGCCTCCTACGAGCAGTACTTC
CDR3 protein: CASSRLGQASYEQYF

V gene: TRBV6-5
D gene: TRBD1
J gene: TRBJ2-1
clone size: -
CDR3 DNA: TGTGCCAGCAGTTACGCCGGGACAGCTGACAATGAGCAGTTCTTC
CDR3 protein: CASSYAGTADNEQFF

V gene: TRBV28
D gene: -
J gene: TRBJ1-5
clone size: few
CDR3 DNA: TGTGCCAGCAGTTTGAACCGAAGCAATCAGCCCCAGCATTTT
CDR3 protein: CASSLNRSNQPQHF

V gene: TRBV5-6
D gene: TRBD1
J gene: TRBJ2-7
clone size: -
CDR3 DNA: TGTGCCAGCAGGTATCCGGGACAGACCATCTACGAGCAGGACTTC
CDR3 protein: CASRYPGQTIYEQDF

V gene: TRBV7-2
D gene: TRBD2
J gene: TRBJ2-3
clone size: -
CDR3 DNA: TGTGCCAGCAGCCCAGCTAGCGGGAGGTACGATACGCAGTATTTT
CDR3 protein: CASSPASGRYDTQYF

V gene: TRBV14
D gene: -
J gene: TRBJ2-7
clone size: -
CDR3 DNA: TGTGCCAGCAGCCACTATGTCTACGAGCAGTACTTC
CDR3 protein: CASSHYVYEQYF

V gene: TRBV20-1
D gene: TRBD2
J gene: TRBJ2-7
clone size: many
CDR3 DNA: TGCAGTGCTAGACCGAAGCGGGGAACCTACGAGCAGTACTTC
CDR3 protein: CSARPKRGTYEQYF

V gene: TRBV19
D gene: -
J gene: TRBJ2-7
clone size: -
CDR3 DNA: TGTGCCAGTAGTATGTACGGGGCCGAGCAGTACTTC
CDR3 protein: CASSMYGAEQYF

V gene: TRBV2
D gene: -
J gene: TRBJ2-3
clone size: many
CDR3 DNA: TGTGCCAGCAGCTGGCGGGGAGCTGGCACAGATACGCAGTATTTT
CDR3 protein: CASSWRGAGTDTQYF

V gene: TRBV10-3
D gene: TRBD2
J gene: TRBJ2-1
clone size: many
CDR3 DNA: TGTGCCATCAGTCCGGAGCGGGGGTCGAACAATGAGCAGTTCTTC
CDR3 protein: CAISPERGSNNEQFF

V gene: TRBV5-8
D gene: -
J gene: TRBJ2-5
clone size: few
CDR3 DNA: TGTGCCAGCAGCTTGTACGAAGTTCAAGAGACCCAGTACTTC
CDR3 protein: CASSLYEVQETQYF

V gene: TRBV5-1
D gene: -
J gene: TRBJ2-5
clone size: few
CDR3 DNA: TGCGCCAGCAGCTCACGAACCCCCAGGGGTGAGACCCAGTACTTC
CDR3 protein: CASSSRTPRGETQYF

V gene: TRBV4-2
D gene: -
J gene: TRBJ2-1
clone size: few
CDR3 DNA: TGTGCCAGCAGCCAAGAAATCAGTCCGGGCAATGAGCAGTTCTTC
CDR3 protein: CASSQEISPGNEQFF

V gene: TRBV5-8
D gene: -
J gene: TRBJ2-6
clone size: few
CDR3 DNA: TGTGCCAGCAGACAGGGAGTGACGGGCTCTGGGGCCAACGTCCTGACTTTC
CDR3 protein: CASRQGVTGSGANVLTF

V gene: TRBV30
D gene: -
J gene: TRBJ1-3
clone size: many
CDR3 DNA: TGTGCCTGCGACACTCGTGGAAACACCATATATTTT
CDR3 protein: CACDTRGNTIYF

V gene: TRBV13
D gene: TRBD1
J gene: TRBJ2-7
clone size: -
CDR3 DNA: TGTGCCAGCAGCTCAGGGACAGCTACCTACGAGCAGTACTTC
CDR3 protein: CASSSGTATYEQYF

V gene: TRBV6-1
D gene: TRBD1
J gene: TRBJ1-5
clone size: few
CDR3 DNA: TGTGCCAGCAGTGAACGGACAGGGGGCAATCAGCCCCAGCATTTT
CDR3 protein: CASSERTGGNQPQHF

V gene: TRBV7-9
D gene: -
J gene: TRBJ1-2
clone size: many
CDR3 DNA: TGTGCCAGCAGCGGACCGGGCAGGGACTCCTATTACTATGGCTACACCTTC
CDR3 protein: CASSGPGRDSYYYGYTF

V gene: TRBV11-2
D gene: -
J gene: TRBJ2-1
clone size: many
CDR3 DNA: TGTGCCAGCAGCTTAGAGCCTCTAGTTGAGCAGTTCTTC
CDR3 protein: CASSLEPLVEQFF

V gene: TRBV24-1
D gene: -
J gene: TRBJ2-7
clone size: -
CDR3 DNA: TGTGCCACCAGTGATCCCTCTACCGAGCAGTACTTC
CDR3 protein: CATSDPSTEQYF

V gene: TRBV3-1
D gene: -
J gene: TRBJ1-4
clone size: many
CDR3 DNA: TGTGCCAGCAGCCAAAACGACGGCACTAATGAAAAACTGTTTTTT
CDR3 protein: CASSQNDGTNEKLFF

V gene: TRBV9
D gene: -
J gene: TRBJ2-1
clone size: few
CDR3 DNA: TGTGCCAGCAGCGTAGTGGGACTCATCGGGAATGAGCAGTTCTTC
CDR3 protein: CASSVVGLIGNEQFF

V gene: TRBV5-8
D gene: -
J gene: TRBJ1-2
clone size: many
CDR3 DNA: TGTGCCAGCAGCAGTGAGGGGGCTAACTATGGCTACACCTTC
CDR3 protein: CASSSEGANYGYTF